The rows below give T cell receptor beta chains drawn from one sample of a study of blood T cells in healthy people across ages. TCRdb used MiXCR to reprocess the 5' RACE reads, holding one entry per CDR3 protein. The sample has about 1.5 million distinct CDR3 sequences; about 45% are singletons. Source material: blood. The source of these receptors is a woman in her late teens or twenties in good health. CDR3s include the opening cysteine and the closing phenylalanine or tryptophan. A D gene is named only where the DNA matches it firmly. Clone size, where shown, is once, few, many, or a class for clones that have expanded.

v_call: TRBV20-1; clone_size: .; d_call: TRBD1; j_call: TRBJ2-7; cdr3_aa: CSGINPGQGSHEQYF; cdr3_nt: TGCAGCGGTATAAATCCGGGACAGGGGTCCCACGAGCAGTACTTC
v_call: TRBV10-3; clone_size: .; d_call: .; j_call: TRBJ2-5; cdr3_aa: CAIMGLDNTEQYF; cdr3_nt: TGTGCCATCATGGGGCTAGATAACACTGAGCAGTACTTC
v_call: TRBV29-1; clone_size: .; d_call: TRBD2; j_call: TRBJ2-7; cdr3_aa: CSVGTSRYNEQYF; cdr3_nt: TGCAGCGTTGGGACTAGCCGATACAATGAGCAGTACTTC
v_call: TRBV10-3; clone_size: many; d_call: .; j_call: TRBJ2-7; cdr3_aa: CAISEIGNSYEQYF; cdr3_nt: TGTGCCATCAGTGAGATAGGCAACTCCTACGAGCAGTACTTC
v_call: TRBV7-8; clone_size: .; d_call: .; j_call: TRBJ2-7; cdr3_aa: CASSLGRSSNEQYF; cdr3_nt: TGTGCCAGCAGCTTGGGAAGGTCGAGTAATGAGCAGTACTTC
v_call: TRBV9; clone_size: once; d_call: TRBD1; j_call: TRBJ1-2; cdr3_aa: CASSGTGFDGYTF; cdr3_nt: TGTGCCAGCAGCGGGACAGGTTTTGACGGCTACACCTTC
v_call: TRBV4-1; clone_size: few; d_call: TRBD1; j_call: TRBJ1-4; cdr3_aa: CASSQDRRGPKTATNEKLFF; cdr3_nt: TGCGCCAGCAGCCAAGATAGAAGGGGGCCTAAGACCGCAACTAATGAAAAACTGTTTTTT
v_call: TRBV18; clone_size: .; d_call: .; j_call: TRBJ1-5; cdr3_aa: CASSPAGDTQPQHF; cdr3_nt: TGTGCCAGCTCACCGGCGGGGGACACTCAGCCCCAGCATTTT
v_call: TRBV13; clone_size: few; d_call: .; j_call: TRBJ2-2; cdr3_aa: CASSLHRDIGNTGELFF; cdr3_nt: TGTGCCAGCAGCTTGCATCGAGACATCGGCAACACCGGGGAGCTGTTTTTT
v_call: TRBV7-2; clone_size: .; d_call: TRBD1; j_call: TRBJ2-4; cdr3_aa: CASSLEGQRTREYF; cdr3_nt: TGTGCCAGCAGCTTAGAGGGACAGAGGACAAGGGAGTACTTC
v_call: TRBV4-1; clone_size: .; d_call: TRBD1; j_call: TRBJ2-1; cdr3_aa: CASSQDWETGDYNEQFF; cdr3_nt: TGCGCCAGCAGCCAAGATTGGGAGACAGGGGACTACAATGAGCAGTTCTTC
v_call: TRBV7-2; clone_size: .; d_call: TRBD1; j_call: TRBJ1-2; cdr3_aa: CASSLEYRGDSYTF; cdr3_nt: TGTGCCAGCAGCTTAGAATACAGGGGAGATAGCTACACCTTT
v_call: TRBV7-2; clone_size: few; d_call: .; j_call: TRBJ1-1; cdr3_aa: CASSVGSGFLNTEAFF; cdr3_nt: TGTGCCAGCAGCGTTGGATCGGGGTTTTTGAACACTGAAGCTTTCTTT
v_call: TRBV27; clone_size: few; d_call: .; j_call: TRBJ1-2; cdr3_aa: CASSLSRGTNGYTF; cdr3_nt: TGTGCCAGCAGTTTATCGCGCGGGACCAACGGCTACACCTTC
v_call: TRBV7-9; clone_size: .; d_call: .; j_call: TRBJ2-3; cdr3_aa: CASSPVARTDTQYF; cdr3_nt: TGTGCCAGCAGCCCAGTCGCTCGCACAGATACGCAGTATTTT
v_call: TRBV29-1; clone_size: .; d_call: .; j_call: TRBJ1-1; cdr3_aa: CSVEHGNTEAFF; cdr3_nt: TGCAGCGTTGAGCACGGAAACACTGAAGCTTTCTTT
v_call: TRBV6-2/TRBV6-3; clone_size: few; d_call: .; j_call: TRBJ1-5; cdr3_aa: CASSYKTDNQPQHF; cdr3_nt: TGTGCCAGCAGTTACAAGACGGATAATCAGCCCCAGCATTTT
v_call: TRBV4-3; clone_size: .; d_call: TRBD2; j_call: TRBJ2-1; cdr3_aa: CASSRSSGGAYNEQFF; cdr3_nt: TGCGCCAGCAGCCGTTCTAGCGGGGGGGCCTACAATGAGCAGTTCTTC
v_call: TRBV7-2; clone_size: .; d_call: .; j_call: TRBJ1-2; cdr3_aa: CASSPTGQTRNGYTF; cdr3_nt: TGTGCCAGCAGCCCAACCGGACAGACCCGAAATGGCTACACCTTC
v_call: TRBV4-3; clone_size: many; d_call: .; j_call: TRBJ1-2; cdr3_aa: CASSQDQGLVHGYTF; cdr3_nt: TGCGCCAGCAGCCAAGATCAGGGGCTGGTACATGGCTACACCTTC
v_call: TRBV5-1; clone_size: once; d_call: TRBD1; j_call: TRBJ1-3; cdr3_aa: CASSTAGTGRNTIYF; cdr3_nt: TGCGCCAGCAGCACCGCCGGGACAGGGAGAAACACCATATATTTT
v_call: TRBV10-3; clone_size: few; d_call: .; j_call: TRBJ2-2; cdr3_aa: CAISESGGSGELFF; cdr3_nt: TGTGCCATCAGTGAGTCCGGAGGTTCCGGGGAGCTGTTTTTT
v_call: TRBV12-3/TRBV12-4; clone_size: .; d_call: .; j_call: TRBJ2-6; cdr3_aa: CASSLEANVLTF; cdr3_nt: TGTGCCAGCAGTTTGGAGGCCAACGTCCTGACTTTC
v_call: TRBV6-1; clone_size: .; d_call: .; j_call: TRBJ1-5; cdr3_aa: CASSEQNSNQPQHF; cdr3_nt: TGTGCCAGCAGTGAACAGAATAGCAATCAGCCCCAGCATTTT
v_call: TRBV20-1; clone_size: few; d_call: TRBD2; j_call: TRBJ2-5; cdr3_aa: CSAVLAGGPQTQYF; cdr3_nt: TGCAGTGCAGTCCTAGCGGGGGGACCCCAGACCCAGTACTTC
v_call: TRBV12-3/TRBV12-4; clone_size: .; d_call: TRBD1; j_call: TRBJ1-6; cdr3_aa: CASSTNRGTSPLHF; cdr3_nt: TGTGCCAGCAGCACAAACAGGGGGACGTCACCCCTCCACTTT
v_call: TRBV11-2; clone_size: few; d_call: TRBD2; j_call: TRBJ2-3; cdr3_aa: CASSLSRTSGRDTQYF; cdr3_nt: TGTGCCAGCAGCTTATCTCGGACTAGCGGGAGGGATACGCAGTATTTT
v_call: TRBV4-1; clone_size: few; d_call: TRBD1; j_call: TRBJ2-7; cdr3_aa: CASSQERTGGVYEQYF; cdr3_nt: TGCGCCAGCAGCCAAGAAAGAACAGGGGGCGTCTACGAGCAGTACTTC
v_call: TRBV5-1; clone_size: .; d_call: .; j_call: TRBJ1-5; cdr3_aa: CASSNHRVRQPQHF; cdr3_nt: TGCGCCAGCAGCAATCACAGGGTGAGACAGCCCCAGCATTTT
v_call: TRBV7-6; clone_size: .; d_call: .; j_call: TRBJ2-7; cdr3_aa: CASSSTGRHYGQYF; cdr3_nt: TGTGCCAGCAGCTCTACCGGACGTCACTACGGGCAGTACTTC
v_call: TRBV7-8; clone_size: .; d_call: TRBD2; j_call: TRBJ2-5; cdr3_aa: CASSLNGGAKTQYF; cdr3_nt: TGTGCCAGCAGCTTAAACGGGGGGGCCAAGACCCAGTACTTC
v_call: TRBV7-2; clone_size: .; d_call: .; j_call: TRBJ2-3; cdr3_aa: CASSANGLYTDTQYF; cdr3_nt: TGTGCCAGCAGCGCTAACGGCCTATACACAGATACGCAGTATTTT
v_call: TRBV24-1; clone_size: few; d_call: .; j_call: TRBJ1-5; cdr3_aa: CATSDGDHQPQHF; cdr3_nt: TGTGCCACCAGTGATGGGGACCATCAGCCCCAGCATTTT
v_call: TRBV4-1; clone_size: .; d_call: TRBD2; j_call: TRBJ2-5; cdr3_aa: CASPQKGLAVLGETQYF; cdr3_nt: TGCGCCAGCCCCCAAAAGGGACTAGCGGTTCTCGGGGAGACCCAGTACTTC
v_call: TRBV6-5; clone_size: .; d_call: .; j_call: TRBJ2-6; cdr3_aa: CASGLISANVLTF; cdr3_nt: TGTGCCAGCGGCCTGATTTCTGCCAACGTCCTGACTTTC
v_call: TRBV6-6; clone_size: few; d_call: TRBD1; j_call: TRBJ1-1; cdr3_aa: CATKDDGGRGRWTEAFF; cdr3_nt: TGTGCCACCAAGGATGATGGGGGCAGGGGGCGATGGACTGAAGCTTTCTTT
v_call: TRBV29-1; clone_size: .; d_call: .; j_call: TRBJ1-2; cdr3_aa: CSVEIGGYGYIF; cdr3_nt: TGCAGCGTTGAAATCGGGGGCTATGGCTACATCTTC
v_call: TRBV29-1; clone_size: many; d_call: .; j_call: TRBJ2-7; cdr3_aa: CSVEVQDYEQYF; cdr3_nt: TGCAGCGTTGAAGTCCAGGATTACGAGCAGTACTTC
v_call: TRBV20-1; clone_size: few; d_call: TRBD2; j_call: TRBJ2-4; cdr3_aa: CSARAGLAGGPAKNIQYF; cdr3_nt: TGCAGTGCTAGGGCAGGGCTAGCGGGAGGGCCTGCCAAAAACATTCAGTACTTC
v_call: TRBV28; clone_size: .; d_call: TRBD2; j_call: TRBJ2-5; cdr3_aa: CAGSLTSGRETQYF; cdr3_nt: TGTGCCGGCAGTTTGACTAGCGGGAGAGAGACCCAGTACTTC
v_call: TRBV6-6; clone_size: .; d_call: .; j_call: TRBJ2-4; cdr3_aa: CASLAQGLGKNIQYF; cdr3_nt: TGTGCCAGCTTAGCACAGGGTTTAGGCAAAAACATTCAGTACTTC
v_call: TRBV20-1; clone_size: .; d_call: .; j_call: TRBJ2-7; cdr3_aa: CSARVASVRSYEQYF; cdr3_nt: TGCAGTGCTAGAGTGGCTAGCGTAAGATCCTACGAGCAGTACTTC
v_call: TRBV7-9; clone_size: few; d_call: TRBD1; j_call: TRBJ1-5; cdr3_aa: CASSPLGQGGNQPQHF; cdr3_nt: TGTGCCAGCAGCCCGCTCGGACAGGGCGGCAATCAGCCCCAGCATTTT
v_call: TRBV25-1; clone_size: .; d_call: .; j_call: TRBJ2-5; cdr3_aa: CASRDGKQYF; cdr3_nt: TGTGCCAGCAGGGACGGCAAGCAGTACTTC
v_call: TRBV7-9; clone_size: .; d_call: TRBD2; j_call: TRBJ2-7; cdr3_aa: CASSSTLAGGIYNEQYF; cdr3_nt: TGTGCCAGCAGCTCGACCCTAGCGGGAGGTATCTACAATGAGCAGTACTTC
v_call: TRBV4-3; clone_size: many; d_call: .; j_call: TRBJ2-1; cdr3_aa: CASSQDGSSYNEQFF; cdr3_nt: TGCGCCAGCAGCCAAGATGGAAGCTCCTACAATGAGCAGTTCTTC
v_call: TRBV9; clone_size: .; d_call: .; j_call: TRBJ1-1; cdr3_aa: CASSVESGAGEAFF; cdr3_nt: TGTGCCAGCAGCGTAGAATCAGGAGCGGGTGAAGCTTTCTTT
v_call: TRBV27; clone_size: few; d_call: TRBD2; j_call: TRBJ2-5; cdr3_aa: CASSPSHPVLADYNEQYF; cdr3_nt: TGTGCCAGCAGTCCATCCCATCCGGTACTAGCGGACTACAATGAGCAGTACTTC
v_call: TRBV7-2; clone_size: few; d_call: .; j_call: TRBJ2-1; cdr3_aa: CASSLDVAKGSFEQFF; cdr3_nt: TGTGCCAGCAGCTTAGATGTAGCTAAAGGTTCCTTTGAGCAGTTCTTC
v_call: TRBV12-3/TRBV12-4; clone_size: few; d_call: .; j_call: TRBJ1-2; cdr3_aa: CASSQGWSGYTF; cdr3_nt: TGTGCCAGCAGTCAAGGGTGGTCCGGCTACACCTTC
v_call: TRBV20-1; clone_size: few; d_call: TRBD2; j_call: TRBJ2-7; cdr3_aa: CSSYPGTSYEQYF; cdr3_nt: TGCAGTTCCTACCCGGGGACTAGCTACGAGCAGTACTTC
v_call: TRBV11-2; clone_size: .; d_call: TRBD1; j_call: TRBJ1-2; cdr3_aa: CASSLAAQGYGYTF; cdr3_nt: TGTGCCAGCAGCTTAGCCGCACAGGGGTATGGCTACACCTTC
v_call: TRBV5-1; clone_size: .; d_call: TRBD1; j_call: TRBJ1-2; cdr3_aa: CASRLNTGGGYGYTF; cdr3_nt: TGCGCCAGCAGGCTGAATACAGGGGGCGGCTATGGCTACACCTTC
v_call: TRBV12-3/TRBV12-4; clone_size: few; d_call: TRBD1; j_call: TRBJ1-4; cdr3_aa: CASTNRGAREKLFF; cdr3_nt: TGTGCCAGCACCAACAGGGGGGCGAGGGAAAAACTGTTTTTT
v_call: TRBV28; clone_size: .; d_call: .; j_call: TRBJ2-1; cdr3_aa: CASSTSLAREQFF; cdr3_nt: TGTGCCAGCAGTACTTCACTAGCTCGGGAGCAGTTCTTC
v_call: TRBV4-2; clone_size: few; d_call: .; j_call: TRBJ2-1; cdr3_aa: CASSQAQGAFSYNEQFF; cdr3_nt: TGTGCCAGCAGCCAAGCGCAAGGAGCGTTCTCCTACAATGAGCAGTTCTTC
v_call: TRBV6-5; clone_size: few; d_call: TRBD1; j_call: TRBJ2-1; cdr3_aa: CASSSPGQGFNEQFF; cdr3_nt: TGTGCCAGCAGTTCCCCGGGACAGGGGTTCAATGAGCAGTTCTTC
v_call: TRBV9; clone_size: .; d_call: .; j_call: TRBJ2-5; cdr3_aa: CASSGGDSRGTQYF; cdr3_nt: TGTGCCAGCAGCGGCGGGGACAGTAGGGGGACCCAGTACTTC
v_call: TRBV7-2; clone_size: once; d_call: .; j_call: TRBJ1-1; cdr3_aa: CASSWGDPLSEAFF; cdr3_nt: TGTGCCAGCAGCTGGGGGGACCCCCTCTCTGAAGCTTTCTTT